The next 29 T cell receptor beta chains were all read from a single sample in a study of immune evolution from preneoplasia to lung adenocarcinoma. The repertoire was sequenced with immunoSEQ multiplex PCR; TCRdb's copy has only in-frame clones and lacks some. The repertoire has approximately 5,000 clones, around 85% of them found once; the top ten carry roughly 2.5%. Sequencing was carried out using FFPE atypical adenomatous hyperplasia tissue from the lung. Subset of the sample: atypical adenomatous hyperplasia (AAH), lung preneoplasia. The receptors derive from a person aged 65 to 85 with lung adenocarcinoma.

The chain links TRBV2 to TRBJ2-3, with no clear D. This CDR3 has 11 amino acids. Germline V gene data show CDR1 as SNHLY and CDR2 as FYNNEI. The V end was cut by 6 bases, the J end by 7 bases, with 8 bases between. DNA for the CDR3: TGTGCCAGCAGCAGAGAATATACGCAGTATTTT. As protein: CASSREYTQYF.

The V and J genes are TRBV4-1 and TRBJ1-2; TRBD1 agrees at 7 bases. Germline CDR1 reads MGHRA; CDR2 reads YSYEKL. Unmatched junction bases numbered 15, after V lost 4 bases and J lost 7 bases. This CDR3 has 16 residues. This chain's CDR3 is CASSRGTGEETSGYTF. CDR3 sequence (DNA): TGCGCCAGCAGCCGGGGTACAGGGGAGGAGACGAGTGGCTACACCTTC.

The chain carries TRBV6-6 and TRBJ1-5; 10 bases map to TRBD1. The germline gives CDR1 MNHNY, CDR2 SVGAGI (reference sequence). Trimming cost V 7 bases and J 4 bases; bases outside gene matches: 7. The CDR3 spans 15 residues. The CDR3 region is CASTRDRGFNQPQHF. For the CDR3, the DNA is TGTGCCAGCACTAGGGACAGGGGCTTTAATCAGCCCCAGCATTTT.

The chain combines TRBV19 with TRBJ1-5; D is ambiguous. The germline CDR1 and CDR2 sequences are LNHDA and SQIVND (reference sequence). V was cut by 7 bases and J by 13 bases, with 23 bases left in between. The CDR3 has 14 residues. CDR3 sequence reads: CASTLNPDRQRQHF. The CDR3 nucleotides read TGTGCCAGTACCCTAAATCCGGACCGACAACGGCAGCATTTT.

This clone was seen more than once but under ten times. The V gene is TRBV25-1, the J gene TRBJ2-3, with 7 bases identical to TRBD1. CDR1 is MGHDK and CDR2 is SYGVNS in the germline V gene. The V segment lost 0 bases and the J segment 4 bases; nucleotides outside the gene matches: 7. The CDR3 sequence is 16 residues long. This CDR3 reads CASSEYITGVADTQYF. Written as DNA, the CDR3 is TGTGCCAGCAGTGAATATATAACAGGGGTGGCAGATACGCAGTATTTT.

V gene TRBV9 combines with J gene TRBJ2-7; D possibly corresponds to TRBD1 (6 bases). The CDR3 contains 15 residues. V gave up 1 base and J gave up 4 bases, with 15 bases separating them. From germline, CDR1 is SGDLS and CDR2 YYNGEE. CDR3 coding DNA: TGTGCCAGCAGCGTATCGTTCCAGGGGACGTACGAGCAGTACTTC. Translating gives CASSVSFQGTYEQYF.

The DNA of the CDR3 is TGTGCCAGCAGCTTGAGTTCGGCAGATACGCAGTATTTT. It codes for CASSLSSADTQYF. The chain carries TRBV5-6 and TRBJ2-3; D remains unclear. The germline gives CDR1 SGHDT, CDR2 YYEEEE. Trimming shortened V by 1 base and J by 4 bases, and 7 bases separated the two germline ends. The CDR3 covers 13 residues. Full variable domain (remainder filled in from reference TRBV5-6 and TRBJ2-3): DAGVTQSPTHLIKTRGQQVTLRCSPKSGHDTVSWYQQALGQGPQFIFQYYEEEERQRGNFPDRFSGHQFPNYSSELNVNALLLGDSALYLCASSLSSADTQYFGPGTRLTVL.

This clone turned up a few times. This chain links TRBV19 with TRBJ1-2, with 9 bases lining up with TRBD1. Germline CDR1 reads LNHDA; CDR2 reads SQIVND (reference sequence). The CDR3 extends over 15 amino acids. The V segment lost 5 bases and the J segment 6 bases; nucleotides outside the gene matches: 10. The DNA for the CDR3 is TGTGCCAGTAGTTCCCAGACAGGGGGGGTTCATGGCTACACCTTC. It yields the protein CASSSQTGGVHGYTF. The whole variable domain, remainder taken from reference TRBV19 and TRBJ1-2, is DGGITQSPKYLFRKEGQNVTLSCEQNLNHDAMYWYRQDPGQGLRLIYYSQIVNDFQKGDIAEGYSVSREKKESFPLTVTSAQKNPTAFYLCASSSQTGGVHGYTFGSGTRLTVV.

This clone was counted a single time. The chain couples TRBV30 to TRBJ1-2; a possible D gene is TRBD1 (5 bases). Germline assignment: CDR1 GTSNPN and CDR2 SVGIG (reference sequence). The germline V and J ends were trimmed by 0 bases and 4 bases, with 9 bases remaining between them. This CDR3 comprises 13 residues. CDR3 region: CAWSVRGRYGYTF. DNA for the CDR3: TGTGCCTGGAGTGTCCGGGGACGCTATGGCTACACCTTC.

This chain links TRBV12-5 with TRBJ1-1, with D possibly matching TRBD1 (6 bases). Trimming took off 9 bases at V and 1 base at J, with 15 bases between the two ends. Germline CDR1 LGHNT, CDR2 FRNRAP. The CDR3 covers 14 residues. CDR3 nucleotides: TGTGCTAGCAAAATCGGACAGACGAACACTGAAGCTTTCTTT. It is translated as CASKIGQTNTEAFF.

The chain joins TRBV5-1 to TRBJ2-2; D may correspond to TRBD1 or TRBD2 (5 bases each). CDR1 and CDR2 from the germline V gene are SGHRS and YFSETQ. V was shortened by 5 bases and J by 0 bases, with 11 bases between the two germline ends. The CDR3 totals 15 residues. As DNA, the CDR3 is TGCGCCAGCAGGGTGTGGGGGACGAACACCGGGGAGCTGTTTTTT. Its translation: CASRVWGTNTGELFF.

This chain connects TRBV7-9 to TRBJ2-3, with 9 bases lining up with TRBD1. Germline lookup yields CDR1 SEHNR and CDR2 FQNEAQ (reference sequence). V shed 5 bases, J shed 6 bases, and the junction held 12 bases outside the gene matches. The CDR3 loop spans 16 amino acids. CDR3 sequence (DNA): TGTGCCAGCAGCCAACCTCGGGACAGGGTAACGGATACGCAGTATTTT. Translated: CASSQPRDRVTDTQYF.

The rearrangement joins TRBV11-2 to TRBJ2-3; the match to TRBD2 covers 9 bases. V shed 5 bases and J 3 bases; nucleotides not matched to a gene: 6. CDR3 length equals 15 residues. Germline CDR1 reads SGHAT; CDR2 reads FQNNGV. The CDR3 sequence is CASSPRGGETDTQYF. For the CDR3, the DNA is TGTGCCAGCAGCCCCCGCGGGGGGGAGACAGATACGCAGTATTTT.

The chain recombines TRBV7-8 with TRBJ1-5, with D possibly TRBD1 on 6 matching bases. The CDR3 is made up of 15 amino acids. Trimming pared 5 bases from V and 5 bases from J, leaving 16 bases between. Per germline, CDR1 SGHVS and CDR2 FQNEAQ. This CDR3 reads CASSQGHRDDQPQHF. DNA for the CDR3: TGTGCCAGCAGCCAGGGGCACAGGGATGATCAGCCCCAGCATTTT.

The table lists this clone with a few counts. The chain has TRBV7-9 and TRBJ2-7, with TRBD1 as a possible D gene (5 bases). The CDR3 spans 13 residues. V gave up 6 bases and J gave up 3 bases, with 12 bases separating them. The V gene's germline CDR1 is SEHNR and CDR2 FQNEAQ (reference sequence). CDR3 residues: CASRSDSVYEQYF. CDR3 nucleotide sequence: TGTGCCAGCAGGAGTGACAGCGTCTACGAGCAGTACTTC. Together with reference TRBV7-9 and TRBJ2-7, the CDR3 gives the full variable domain: DTGVSQNPRHKITKRGQNVTFRCDPISEHNRLYWYRQTLGQGPEFLTYFQNEAQLEKSRLLSDRFSAERPKGSFSTLEIQRTEQGDSAMYLCASRSDSVYEQYFGPGTRLTVT.

This clone was found a few times. The rearrangement joins TRBV25-1 to TRBJ2-5; D uncertain. The CDR3 runs 11 residues. CDR1 is MGHDK, CDR2 SYGVNS, per germline. V lost 4 bases, J lost 3 bases, and 3 bases lay in between. CDR3 DNA sequence: TGTGCCAGCAGTGTCAAAGAGACCCAGTACTTC. The encoded protein is CASSVKETQYF.

This chain connects TRBV27 to TRBJ2-7; maybe TRBD1 (6 bases). This CDR3 contains 16 residues. Germline assignment: CDR1 MNHEY and CDR2 SMNVEV (reference sequence). V lost 2 bases and J lost 3, with 17 bases in between. This CDR3 is CASSLVSGHLIYEQYF. The CDR3 coding sequence is TGTGCCAGCAGTTTAGTTTCGGGACACCTGATCTACGAGCAGTACTTC.

This chain uses TRBV30 with TRBJ1-4; D is unclear. The CDR3 totals 12 residues. Deletions cut 0 bases from V and 7 bases from J, with 6 bases between. CDR1 is GTSNPN and CDR2 is SVGIG in the germline V gene (reference sequence). The CDR3 DNA sequence: TGTGCCTGGAGTGTCCTACGTGAAAAACTGTTTTTT. It translates to CAWSVLREKLFF.

The CDR3 coding sequence is TGTGCCAGCAGCTTAGAAGGGTCCGGAAACATTCAGTACTTC. It yields the protein CASSLEGSGNIQYF. The chain is built from TRBV7-2 and TRBJ2-4; D uncertain. V dropped 1 base and J dropped 6 bases, with 10 bases sitting between them. CDR1 and CDR2 from the germline V gene are SGHTA and FQGNSA. The CDR3 covers 14 residues.

The chain is built from TRBV5-1 and TRBJ1-1, with unresolved D. The germline CDR1 and CDR2 sequences are SGHRS and YFSETQ. With 0 bases removed from V and 2 bases from J, the gap between germline ends came to 17 bases. The CDR3 spans 17 residues. The CDR3 sequence is CASSLDFAERANTEAFF. CDR3 DNA: TGCGCCAGCAGCTTGGATTTCGCCGAAAGGGCTAACACTGAAGCTTTCTTT.

The chain is built from TRBV30 and TRBJ2-1; tentative D call: TRBD1 (7 bases). V was pared by 4 bases and J by 5 bases, with 18 bases between. CDR1 GTSNPN and CDR2 SVGIG come from the germline V gene (reference sequence). The CDR3 runs to 15 residues. CDR3 nucleotides: TGTGCCTGGAAAGGGGGCGCACGGGGGAACAATGAGCAGTTCTTC. Translated, it gives CAWKGGARGNNEQFF.

This clone was detected once. The chain carries TRBV28 and TRBJ2-7; no definite D call. The germline V gene has CDR1 MDHEN and CDR2 SYDVKM. Trimming removed 6 bases from V and 4 bases from J, with 25 bases in between. The CDR3 length is 17 residues. CDR3 residues: CASRPYFGVVQTYEQYF. The CDR3 coding sequence is TGTGCCAGCAGGCCATACTTTGGGGTTGTACAGACATACGAGCAGTACTTC.

The genes are TRBV4-2 and TRBJ1-1; no clear D. Trimming pared 5 bases from V and 0 bases from J, leaving 19 bases between. The CDR3 is made up of 17 amino acids. Germline CDR1 and CDR2: LGHNA and YNFKEQ. The DNA for the CDR3 is TGTGCCAGCAGCAGCAGTATGCGGACGGGTATGAACACTGAAGCTTTCTTT. Translated: CASSSSMRTGMNTEAFF.

The chain joins TRBV11-1 to TRBJ1-1; perhaps TRBD1 as D (6 bases). Germline V gives CDR1 SGHAT, CDR2 FQDESV (reference sequence). The V gene lost 5 bases and the J gene lost 11 bases, with 18 bases spanning the gap. The CDR3 extends over 13 amino acids. CDR3 DNA: TGTGCCAGCAGCGCCGAACAGGGCGTCGAGGCTTTCTTT. The encoded protein is CASSAEQGVEAFF.

The J gene is TRBJ2-1, the V gene TRBV7-3; 8 nucleotides align to TRBD1. V was pared by 5 bases and J by 2 bases, with 14 bases of the junction left unmatched. There are 18 residues in the CDR3. The germline V gene encodes CDR1 SGHTA and CDR2 FQGTGA. CDR3 nucleotides: TGTGCCAGCAGCACCATCCCAGGGGGCCCCGGGGCCTACAATGAGCAGTTCTTC. Residues: CASSTIPGGPGAYNEQFF.

The V and J genes are TRBV9 and TRBJ1-4, with 7 bases fitting TRBD1. Losses at the gene ends were 4 bases for V and 14 bases for J; bases not matched to a gene: 8. In germline, CDR1 is SGDLS, CDR2 YYNGEE. The CDR3 covers 12 residues. The CDR3 DNA reads TGTGCCAGCAGCACAATCGGACAGGCCCTGTTTTTT. Amino acid sequence: CASSTIGQALFF.

The chain is built from TRBV5-1 and TRBJ2-5, with D unresolved. The CDR3 spans 13 residues. The V end lost 1 base, the J end lost 3 bases, and 7 bases lay between the germline ends. Germline V gene lookup returns CDR1 SGHRS and CDR2 YFSETQ. CDR3 nucleotides: TGCGCCAGCAGCTTGTGGCGGAAAGAGACCCAGTACTTC. This gives the protein CASSLWRKETQYF.

The chain carries TRBV2 and TRBJ2-7, with 8 bases aligning to TRBD1. V gave up 6 bases and J gave up 3 bases; unmatched junction bases: 4. This CDR3 comprises 13 residues. Germline V gene sequence: CDR1 SNHLY, CDR2 FYNNEI. The CDR3 DNA reads TGTGCCAGCAGGGACAGGGCGATCTACGAGCAGTACTTC. Amino acid sequence: CASRDRAIYEQYF.

This chain joins TRBV7-9 and TRBJ2-2, with 8 bases fitting TRBD2. After removal of 7 bases from V and 8 bases from J, the junction contained 15 bases not matched to a gene. The length of the CDR3 is 16 residues. From germline, CDR1 is SEHNR and CDR2 FQNEAQ (reference sequence). The CDR3 region is CASILSEAGASGELFF. The CDR3 DNA reads as TGTGCCAGCATCCTTTCAGAAGCGGGAGCGTCTGGGGAGCTGTTTTTT.